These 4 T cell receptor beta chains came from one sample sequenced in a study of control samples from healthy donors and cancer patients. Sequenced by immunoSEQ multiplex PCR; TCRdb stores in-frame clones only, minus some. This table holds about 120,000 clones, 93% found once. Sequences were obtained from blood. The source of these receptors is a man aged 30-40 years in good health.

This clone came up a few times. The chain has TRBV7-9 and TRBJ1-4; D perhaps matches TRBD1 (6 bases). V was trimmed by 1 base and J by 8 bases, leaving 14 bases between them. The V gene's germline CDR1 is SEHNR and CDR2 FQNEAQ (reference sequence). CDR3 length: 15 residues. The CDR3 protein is CASSLGGASDEKLFF. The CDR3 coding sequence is TGTGCCAGCAGCTTAGGGGGGGCTAGCGACGAAAAACTGTTTTTT.

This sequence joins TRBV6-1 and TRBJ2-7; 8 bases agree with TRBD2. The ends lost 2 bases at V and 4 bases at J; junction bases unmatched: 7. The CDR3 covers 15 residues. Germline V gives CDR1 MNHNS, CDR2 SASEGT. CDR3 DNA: TGTGCCAGCAGTGAATCGGGCGGGGGGCCGTACGAGCAGTACGTC. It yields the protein CASSESGGGPYEQYV.

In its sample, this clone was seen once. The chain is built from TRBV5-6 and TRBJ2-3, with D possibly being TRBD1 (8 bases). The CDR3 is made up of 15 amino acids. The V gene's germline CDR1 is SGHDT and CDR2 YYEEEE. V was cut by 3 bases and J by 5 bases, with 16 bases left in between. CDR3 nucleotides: TGTGCCAGCAGCTCCGACAGGGGAGGGAGAGATACGCAGTATTTT. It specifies CASSSDRGGRDTQYF.

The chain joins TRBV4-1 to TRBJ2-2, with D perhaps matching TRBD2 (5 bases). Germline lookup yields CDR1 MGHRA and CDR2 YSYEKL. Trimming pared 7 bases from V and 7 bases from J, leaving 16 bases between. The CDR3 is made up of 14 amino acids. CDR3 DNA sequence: TGCGCCAGCATGGTCGATGAGGGCGGCGGGGAGCTGTTTTTT. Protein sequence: CASMVDEGGGELFF.